Listed below are T cell receptor beta chains from one sample, sequenced in a study of OX40 agonist ivuxolimab in advanced cancers. This table comes from immunoSEQ multiplex PCR, and its TCRdb copy is limited to in-frame clones, with some not included. Here the sample spans roughly 87,000 clones, approximately 90% being singletons. This specimen was CD4+ or CD8+ T cells sorted from blood, taken in a trial of the OX40 agonist ivuxolimab. All receptors come from an adult with an advanced solid tumor such as melanoma, head and neck, liver or kidney cancer. Both conserved end residues are part of each CDR3. A D gene is named only where the DNA matches it firmly. Some rows have no size entry. The others give once, few or many, or a class for an expanded clone.

j_call clone_size d_call v_call cdr3_nt cdr3_aa
TRBJ2-3 . TRBD2 TRBV4-2 TGTGCCAGCAGCCTCGTAGCGGGGGGGCACACAGATACGCAGTATTTT CASSLVAGGHTDTQYF
TRBJ1-3 . TRBD1 TRBV11-2 TGTGCCAGCGGATCCTTGACAGGGGGAAACACCATATATTTT CASGSLTGGNTIYF
TRBJ2-1 . TRBD2 TRBV6-4 TGTGCCAGCAGTGACTCTGCGGGGGGGCCCAATGAGCAGTTCTTC CASSDSAGGPNEQFF
TRBJ2-3 . . TRBV7-9 TGTGCCAGCAGCTTTGGAGGGTTTGGCGATACGCAGTATTTT CASSFGGFGDTQYF
TRBJ1-4 . . TRBV9 TGTGCCAGCTCGGCCGGGGCAGCTAATGAAAAACTGTTTTTT CASSAGAANEKLFF
TRBJ2-1 . . TRBV9 TGTGCCAGCAGCGTAGGCGCAGGGGCCATCTCCTACAATGAGCAGTTCTTC CASSVGAGAISYNEQFF
TRBJ2-7 . TRBD1 TRBV19 TGTGCCAGTAGATCGACAGGGGAACTCGAGCAGTACTTC CASRSTGELEQYF
TRBJ1-5 once TRBD1 TRBV5-6 TGTGCCAGCAGCTTGGGGGCAGGGGGCGGTCAGCCCCAGCATTTT CASSLGAGGGQPQHF
TRBJ2-1 . TRBD2 TRBV11-2 TGTGCCAGCAGCTTATATGGGGGGGTTATGAATGAGCAGTTCTTC CASSLYGGVMNEQFF
TRBJ2-7 . . TRBV25-1 TGTGCCAGCGGCGAGGTGGGGTCGTACTTC CASGEVGSYF
TRBJ1-2 . . TRBV5-1 TGCGCCAGCAGACTTGCTGGTCGCTACACCTTC CASRLAGRYTF
TRBJ2-4 . TRBD1 TRBV2 TGTGCCGCCTTCCAGGGACAGGGGAAAAACATTCAGTACTTC CAAFQGQGKNIQYF
TRBJ2-1 . TRBD2 TRBV5-1 TGCGCCAGCAGCTTGGTGGTAGCGGGGGGCAACCCCTTCTACAATGAGCAGTTCTTC CASSLVVAGGNPFYNEQFF
TRBJ2-7 . . TRBV15 TGTGCCACCAGCAGAGATTGGACCCCTGGCGAGCAGTACTTC CATSRDWTPGEQYF
TRBJ2-5 . TRBD1 TRBV9 TGTGCCAGCAGCCGAAGACAGGGTGTGGGGGAGACCCAGTACTTC CASSRRQGVGETQYF
TRBJ1-1 . . TRBV11-2 TGTGCCAGCAGCTCGAACCCGGGGCCCCTCATGAACACTGAAGCTTTCTTT CASSSNPGPLMNTEAFF
TRBJ2-7 . . TRBV10-3 TGTGCCATCAGTGAGGATAACCGAGTGGTGGACTACGAGCAGTACTTC CAISEDNRVVDYEQYF
TRBJ2-3 once TRBD2 TRBV7-2 TGTGCCAGCAGCCCCTATCCTAGCGGGGTCACAGATACGCAGTATTTT CASSPYPSGVTDTQYF
TRBJ1-5 . . TRBV4-1 TGCGCCAGCAGTGAACAGGGACCGGGGCAGCCCCAGCATTTT CASSEQGPGQPQHF
TRBJ1-2 few TRBD1 TRBV30 TGTGCCTGGAGTACAGGGGGCAACTATGGCTACACCTTC CAWSTGGNYGYTF
TRBJ1-1 . . TRBV27 TGTGCCAGCAGTCCCCCCAGTCGTGAAGCTTTCTTT CASSPPSREAFF
TRBJ2-5 . . TRBV19 TGTGCCAGTAGTATAGCAGGGGTGGGGTGGCAAGAGACCCAGTACTTC CASSIAGVGWQETQYF
TRBJ1-2 . . TRBV6-5 TGTGCCAGCAGTTACTCTGGGGGTGGCTATGGCTACACCTTC CASSYSGGGYGYTF
TRBJ1-1 . . TRBV6-5 TGTGCCAGCAGTGTGGGGGGCGCGGGCACTGAAGCTTTCTTT CASSVGGAGTEAFF
TRBJ2-6 . . TRBV19 TGTGCCAGTAGTCCCAGGGTGTCTGGGGCCAACGTCCTGACTTTC CASSPRVSGANVLTF
TRBJ2-3 . . TRBV25-1 TGTGCCAGCAGTGAATATGGAATTTCCTCTAGCACAGATACGCAGTATTTT CASSEYGISSSTDTQYF